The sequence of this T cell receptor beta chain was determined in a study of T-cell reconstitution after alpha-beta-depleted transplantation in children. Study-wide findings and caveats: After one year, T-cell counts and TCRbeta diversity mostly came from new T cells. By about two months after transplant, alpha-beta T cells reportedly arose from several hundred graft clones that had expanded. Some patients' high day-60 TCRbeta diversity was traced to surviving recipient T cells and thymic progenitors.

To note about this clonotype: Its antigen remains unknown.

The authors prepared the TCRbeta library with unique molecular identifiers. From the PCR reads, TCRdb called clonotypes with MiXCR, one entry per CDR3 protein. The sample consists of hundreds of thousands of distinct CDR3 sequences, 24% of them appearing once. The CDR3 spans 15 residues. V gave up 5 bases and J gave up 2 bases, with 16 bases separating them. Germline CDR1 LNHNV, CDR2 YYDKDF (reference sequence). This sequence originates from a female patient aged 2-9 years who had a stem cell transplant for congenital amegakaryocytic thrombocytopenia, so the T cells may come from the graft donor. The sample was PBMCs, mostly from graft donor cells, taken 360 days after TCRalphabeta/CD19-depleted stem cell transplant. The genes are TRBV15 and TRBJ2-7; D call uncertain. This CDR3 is CATSLGKDLPYEQYF. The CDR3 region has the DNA TGTGCCACCAGCTTGGGAAAGGATTTACCCTACGAGCAGTACTTC. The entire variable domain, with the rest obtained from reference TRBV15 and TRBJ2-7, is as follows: DAMVIQNPRYQVTQFGKPVTLSCSQTLNHNVMYWYQQKSSQAPKLLFHYYDKDFNNEADTPDNFQSRRPNTSFCFLDIRSPGLGDTAMYLCATSLGKDLPYEQYFGPGTRLTVT.